The T cell receptor (beta chain) under discussion was sequenced for a study of OX40 agonist ivuxolimab in advanced cancers. Study-level information: Patients in dose escalation had liver, melanoma, kidney or head and neck cancers. Study-wide findings and caveats: Also present in some nonresponders was a low level of normalized T-cell clonal expansion.

A word on this clone: The antigen is unknown.

J gave up 4 bases and V 3 bases, and 8 bases lay outside the gene matches. This CDR3 is built from 17 residues. The germline V gene has CDR1 SGDLS and CDR2 YYNGEE. Using immunoSEQ multiplex PCR, the repertoire was profiled, and TCRdb retains in-frame clones only, with some absent. The sample includes tens of thousands of clones, approximately 90% of them seen just once. The specimen comprised CD4+ or CD8+ T cells sorted from blood, sampled in a trial of the OX40 agonist ivuxolimab. The sequence was obtained from an adult with an advanced solid tumor such as melanoma, head and neck, liver or kidney cancer. The chain carries TRBV9 and TRBJ2-1; 12 nucleotides agree with TRBD2. The CDR3, as DNA: TGTGCCAGCAGCGAACCTCGGACTAGCGGGGAGTACAATGAGCAGTTCTTC. Translated, it gives CASSEPRTSGEYNEQFF. Filled out from reference TRBV9 and TRBJ2-1, the complete variable domain reads DSGVTQTPKHLITATGQRVTLRCSPRSGDLSVYWYQQSLDQGLQFLIQYYNGEERAKGNILERFSAQQFPDLHSELNLSSLELGDSALYFCASSEPRTSGEYNEQFFGPGTRLTVL.